The 12 T cell receptor beta chains below were found in one sample sequenced in a study of T-cell memory formation after mild COVID-19. One entry per CDR3 protein results from TCRdb running MiXCR on the 5' RACE reads. The top ten hold more than 20% of the sample, which has 200,000 to 300,000 distinct CDR3 sequences, roughly 17% seen once. The sequenced sample consisted of PBMCs or a T cell subset sorted from them (not recorded which). These receptor sequences come from a man aged 18 to 29 who had mild COVID-19 (a few samples of this study predate the infection). Cell type and time point are not known.

The chain joins TRBV7-9 to TRBJ2-5; D uncertain. In germline, CDR1 is SEHNR, CDR2 FQNEAQ (reference sequence). The CDR3 is 13 amino acids. The germline V and J ends were trimmed by 1 base and 7 bases, with 10 bases remaining between them. CDR3 region: CASSLDYPGTQYF. The CDR3 DNA follows: TGTGCCAGCAGCTTAGACTACCCAGGGACCCAGTACTTC.

A few counts support this clonotype. The chain has TRBV20-1 and TRBJ2-3; no reliable D call. This CDR3 spans 16 amino acids. Germline V gives CDR1 DFQATT, CDR2 SNEGSKA (reference sequence). V lost 1 base and J 0 bases, leaving 14 bases between the germline ends. The CDR3 DNA sequence: TGCAGTGCTAGAGGGTTCGCGGTACCTAGCACAGATACGCAGTATTTT. Protein product: CSARGFAVPSTDTQYF.

This clonotype turned up a few times. CDR3: CSVVHGEGQPQHF. In DNA form, the CDR3 reads TGCAGCGTTGTCCACGGGGAGGGACAGCCCCAGCATTTT. The chain has TRBV29-1 and TRBJ1-5; no definite D call. CDR3 length: 13 residues. V was trimmed by 4 bases and J by 7 bases, leaving 14 bases between them. Germline CDR1 and CDR2: SQVTM and ANQGSEA. Using reference TRBV29-1 and TRBJ1-5 for the parts outside the CDR3, the full variable domain is SAVISQKPSRDICQRGTSLTIQCQVDSQVTMMFWYRQQPGQSLTLIATANQGSEATYESGFVIDKFPISRPNLTFSTLTVSNMSPEDSSIYLCSVVHGEGQPQHFGDGTRLSIL.

A few counts support this clonotype. V gene TRBV7-2 combines with J gene TRBJ2-5, with TRBD2 matching 9 bases. The germline CDR1 and CDR2 sequences are SGHTA and FQGNSA. V shed 5 bases, J shed 7 bases, and the junction held 8 bases outside the gene matches. This CDR3 region has 14 residues. Written as DNA, the CDR3 is TGTGCCAGCAGCCCACCTGCGGGGGGGGGGACCCAGTACTTC. Amino acids: CASSPPAGGGTQYF.

The genes are TRBV12-3 or TRBV12-4 and TRBJ2-1; no definite D call. The CDR3 totals 14 residues. V gave up 3 bases and J gave up 0 bases, with 6 bases separating them. CDR3 in amino acids: CASSLPGSYNEQFF. The CDR3 DNA reads TGTGCCAGCAGTTTGCCAGGCTCCTACAATGAGCAGTTCTTC.

The rearrangement uses TRBV12-3 or TRBV12-4 and TRBJ2-3, with 9 bases matching TRBD2. V was clipped by 6 bases and J by 3 bases; unmatched bases: 4. The CDR3 length is 14 residues. The CDR3 reads CASRPGLATDTQYF. CDR3 coding DNA: TGTGCCAGCAGGCCGGGACTAGCAACAGATACGCAGTATTTT.

This clonotype was recorded many times. The rearrangement links TRBV28 to TRBJ2-7; perhaps TRBD1 as D (6 bases). V was shortened by 8 bases and J by 0 bases, with 11 bases between the two germline ends. Per germline, CDR1 MDHEN and CDR2 SYDVKM. CDR3 length: 13 amino acids. The CDR3 region has the DNA TGTGCCAGCCAACTAGGGGGCTCCTACGAGCAGTACGTC. This encodes CASQLGGSYEQYV.

This clonotype was recorded at least ten times. The chain couples TRBV4-1 to TRBJ2-7; D assignment may be TRBD1 or TRBD2 (5 bases each). CDR3 length equals 15 residues. CDR1 is MGHRA and CDR2 is YSYEKL in the germline V gene. V dropped 4 bases and J dropped 3 bases, with 16 bases sitting between them. The chain's CDR3 is CASSRDQNLGYEQYF. The CDR3 region has the DNA TGCGCCAGCAGCCGGGACCAAAACTTAGGCTACGAGCAGTACTTC.

The chain links TRBV5-5 to TRBJ1-5; perhaps TRBD1 as D (6 bases). The V end lost 5 bases, the J end lost 5 bases, and 17 bases lay between the germline ends. Germline V gene lookup returns CDR1 SGHKS and CDR2 YYEKEE (reference sequence). This CDR3 is built from 15 residues. Written as DNA, the CDR3 is TGTGCCAGCAGTTTCGTACAGGGAATGGATCAGCCCCAGCATTTT. Its protein product is CASSFVQGMDQPQHF.

The rearrangement joins TRBV12-3 or TRBV12-4 to TRBJ2-3; D call uncertain. This CDR3 is 11 amino acids long. With 4 bases removed from V and 6 bases from J, the gap between germline ends came to 5 bases. CDR3 coding DNA: TGTGCCAGCAGTTCTATGGATACGCAGTATTTT. Encoded protein: CASSSMDTQYF.

There are many counts of this clonotype. This rearrangement joins TRBV5-1 to TRBJ2-1, with D perhaps TRBD2 (5 bases). The CDR3 loop spans 13 amino acids. Trimming pared 1 base from V and 8 bases from J, leaving 10 bases between. The germline V gene has CDR1 SGHRS and CDR2 YFSETQ. The CDR3 DNA follows: TGCGCCAGCAGCTTGCGGGCTAGCTATGAGCAGTTCTTC. Translation gives CASSLRASYEQFF.

A few counts support this clonotype. The chain employs TRBV7-2 and TRBJ2-3, with D possibly TRBD2 on 5 matching bases. Trimming left V 3 bases short and J 4 bases short, with 17 bases between. The CDR3 is 16 amino acids. CDR1 is SGHTA and CDR2 is FQGNSA in the germline V gene. CDR3 in DNA: TGTGCCAGCAGCTTCAAAAAAACTAGTATGGCAGATACGCAGTATTTT. It yields the protein CASSFKKTSMADTQYF.